The 14 T cell receptor beta chains reported below all come from one sample, sequenced in a study of blood T cell repertoires in COVID-19. Data came from immunoSEQ multiplex PCR; TCRdb stores just in-frame clones and leaves some out. The table lists over 150,000 clones, around 85% of them singletons. The material sequenced was peripheral blood. Every receptor here comes from a man aged 65-85 years with active or convalescent COVID-19.

A note on this clone: At one of its ends the junction is not consistent with the germline gene, which may arise from a read error. The chain carries TRBV27 and TRBJ2-1, with 12 bases that match TRBD2. The germline gives CDR1 MNHEY, CDR2 SMNVEV (reference sequence). The CDR3 extends over 17 amino acids. The chain's CDR3 is CASSTPSSGGAYNEQFF. CDR3 DNA: TGTGCCAGCAGTACCCCTTCTAGCGGGGGGGCCTATAATGAGCAGTTCTTC.

This chain connects TRBV19 to TRBJ2-3; D gene unclear. Trimming pared 7 bases from V and 0 bases from J, leaving 14 bases between. The CDR3 covers 15 residues. Germline CDR1 and CDR2: LNHDA and SQIVND (reference sequence). CDR3 sequence: CASTSNGASTDTQYF. The DNA for the CDR3 is TGTGCCAGTACCTCAAACGGAGCTAGCACAGATACGCAGTATTTT. Full variable domain (remainder filled in from reference TRBV19 and TRBJ2-3): DGGITQSPKYLFRKEGQNVTLSCEQNLNHDAMYWYRQDPGQGLRLIYYSQIVNDFQKGDIAEGYSVSREKKESFPLTVTSAQKNPTAFYLCASTSNGASTDTQYFGPGTRLTVL.

This chain joins TRBV3-1 (or the pseudogene TRBV3-2) and TRBJ1-1, with D possibly TRBD1 on 6 matching bases. The CDR3 totals 14 residues. CDR1 is LGHDT, CDR2 YNNKEL, per germline (reference sequence). The germline V and J ends were trimmed by 4 bases and 0 bases, with 9 bases remaining between them. Here the CDR3 reads CASSPGVLNTEAFF. In DNA, the CDR3 is TGTGCCAGCAGCCCAGGGGTTCTGAACACTGAAGCTTTCTTT.

This clone came up many times. The chain recombines TRBV7-6 with TRBJ2-7; TRBD2 matches 15 bases. This CDR3 is 16 amino acids long. V lost 5 bases to trimming and J lost 6 bases; unmatched junction nucleotides: 8. Germline V gene sequence: CDR1 SGHVS, CDR2 FNYEAQ. CDR3 nucleotide sequence: TGTGCCAGCAGCCGAACCGGGACTAGCGGGGGGATCGAGCAGTACTTC. It yields the protein CASSRTGTSGGIEQYF.

The chain joins TRBV9 to TRBJ1-2, with D hard to call. The CDR3 extends over 16 amino acids. V lost 2 bases and J lost 2, with 16 bases in between. Germline loops: CDR1 SGDLS, CDR2 YYNGEE. This CDR3 is CASSVGGLRINYGYTF. In nucleotides, the CDR3 is TGTGCCAGCAGCGTCGGTGGGCTTCGTATCAACTATGGCTACACCTTC. The full variable domain, with the rest looked up from reference TRBV9 and TRBJ1-2, is DSGVTQTPKHLITATGQRVTLRCSPRSGDLSVYWYQQSLDQGLQFLIQYYNGEERAKGNILERFSAQQFPDLHSELNLSSLELGDSALYFCASSVGGLRINYGYTFGSGTRLTVV.

This chain joins TRBV4-3 and TRBJ2-7; D uncertain. Germline loops: CDR1 LGHNA, CDR2 YSLEER. The CDR3 contains 15 residues. V shed 0 bases and J shed 4 bases, with 13 bases lying between them. The CDR3, as DNA: TGCGCCAGCAGCCAAGATGCGGATACTTGGTACGAGCAGTACTTC. Its protein is CASSQDADTWYEQYF.

The chain is built from TRBV11-2 and TRBJ1-6; TRBD1 is a possible D gene (6 bases). The V end lost 8 bases, the J end lost 4 bases, and 15 bases lay between the germline ends. The CDR3 spans 15 residues. Germline assignment: CDR1 SGHAT and CDR2 FQNNGV. The CDR3 here is CASHPRGGYNSPLHF. CDR3 bases: TGTGCCAGCCACCCCAGGGGCGGTTATAATTCACCCCTCCACTTT.

The J gene is TRBJ2-7, the V gene TRBV5-4, with D possibly TRBD2 on 5 matching bases. The V end was cut by 6 bases, the J end by 0 bases, with 13 bases between. This CDR3 has 14 amino acids. The germline V gene encodes CDR1 SGHNT and CDR2 YYREEE (reference sequence). This CDR3 is CASKPYGGSYEQYF. CDR3 DNA: TGTGCCAGCAAACCGTACGGAGGCTCCTACGAGCAGTACTTC.

The rearrangement uses TRBV19 and TRBJ2-1, with 11 nucleotides matching TRBD2. The CDR3 is 14 residues long. Germline V gene sequence: CDR1 LNHDA, CDR2 SQIVND (reference sequence). The V gene end was trimmed by 6 bases and the J gene end by 9 bases; junction bases not matched to a gene: 7. The DNA for the CDR3 is TGTGCCAGTAGGGTAGTAGCGGGGGGGCCTGAGCAGTTCTTC. This sequence encodes CASRVVAGGPEQFF.

The V call is TRBV11-2, the J call TRBJ1-1; D gene uncertain. CDR3 length: 14 amino acids. From germline, CDR1 is SGHAT and CDR2 FQNNGV. Trimming pared 1 base from V and 1 base from J, leaving 7 bases between. CDR3 sequence: CASSLGGANTEAFF. CDR3 coding DNA: TGTGCCAGCAGCTTAGGAGGAGCGAACACTGAAGCTTTCTTT.

The J gene is TRBJ2-7, the V gene TRBV29-1; 7 nucleotides line up with TRBD2. Germline loops: CDR1 SQVTM, CDR2 ANQGSEA. The J segment lost 3 bases and the V segment lost 4 bases, leaving 3 bases of the junction unmatched. The CDR3 runs to 12 residues. This CDR3 reads CSVATGGYEQYF. The CDR3 DNA reads as TGCAGCGTTGCCACGGGAGGCTACGAGCAGTACTTC.

This clone was detected only a few times. V and J are TRBV9 and TRBJ2-7, with TRBD2 as a possible D gene (6 bases). The CDR3 extends over 17 amino acids. Trimming stripped 1 base from V and 1 base from J, with 18 bases between. The V gene's germline CDR1 is SGDLS and CDR2 YYNGEE. The DNA for the CDR3 is TGTGCCAGCAGCGTACACGCGGCGCTGGGACTTTCCTACGAGCAGTACTTC. It codes for CASSVHAALGLSYEQYF.

The genes are TRBV6-5 and TRBJ2-5; TRBD1 is a possible D gene (5 bases). The ends were cut back, 8 bases at V and 1 base at J, with 11 bases in the middle. The CDR3 sequence is 13 residues long. Germline values: CDR1 MNHEY, CDR2 SVGAGI. The CDR3 sequence is CASLQGSQETQYF. CDR3 nucleotide sequence: TGTGCCAGCCTTCAGGGATCCCAAGAGACCCAGTACTTC.

The V call is TRBV11-2, the J call TRBJ1-5; TRBD1 might be the D (6 bases). V dropped 4 bases and J dropped 7 bases, with 11 bases sitting between them. The CDR3 spans 13 residues. CDR1 and CDR2 from the germline V gene are SGHAT and FQNNGV. Here the CDR3 reads CASSSGDRQPQHF. CDR3 nucleotides: TGTGCCAGCAGCTCAGGGGATCGGCAGCCCCAGCATTTT.